This TCR beta chain is drawn from a study of T cells in women clearing cervical HPV infection. After removal of 6 bases from V and 6 bases from J, the junction contained 10 bases not matched to a gene. The CDR3 is made up of 16 amino acids. Germline V gene data show CDR1 as SNHLY and CDR2 as FYNNEI. Comment on this clone: The sequence runs out 3 residues before the end of the CDR3; the remainder is reconstructed from the germline J gene.

Clones were sequenced by immunoSEQ multiplex PCR, and TCRdb holds only the in-frame ones, with some missing. The sample holds fewer than 30,000 clones. This TCR came from a woman between 18 and 70 years old with a cervical HPV16 infection that either progressed to CIN3+ or cleared (not recorded which). The sample taken for sequencing was blood buffy coat. The V and J genes are TRBV2 and TRBJ2-4, with TRBD2 identical over 11 bases. The CDR3 DNA, read in part, is TGTGCCAGCAGGGAGACTAGCGGGGTCGTATCAAACATT. Translation gives CASRETSGVVSNI. The CDR3 reads in full as CASRETSGVVSNIQYF.